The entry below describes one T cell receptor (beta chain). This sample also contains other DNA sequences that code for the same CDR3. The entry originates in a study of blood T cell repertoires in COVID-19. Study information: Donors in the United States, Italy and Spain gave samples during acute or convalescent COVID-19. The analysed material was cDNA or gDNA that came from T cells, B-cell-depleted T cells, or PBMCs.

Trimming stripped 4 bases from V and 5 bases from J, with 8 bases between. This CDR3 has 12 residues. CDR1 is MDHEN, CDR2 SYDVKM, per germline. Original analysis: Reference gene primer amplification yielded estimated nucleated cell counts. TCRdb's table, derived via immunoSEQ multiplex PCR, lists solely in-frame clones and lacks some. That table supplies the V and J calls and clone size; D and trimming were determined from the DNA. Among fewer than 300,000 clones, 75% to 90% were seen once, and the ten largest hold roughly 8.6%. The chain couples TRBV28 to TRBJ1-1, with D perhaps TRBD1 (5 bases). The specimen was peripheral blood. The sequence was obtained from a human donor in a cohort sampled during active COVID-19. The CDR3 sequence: CASSSGGTEAFF. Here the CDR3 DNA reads TGTGCCAGCAGTTCGGGGGGGACTGAAGCTTTCTTT.